The sequence of this T cell receptor (beta chain) was determined in a study of human T cells and chemical hapten exposure. Whole-study context: Application of 0.01% DPC to the upper back was done by patch test, with a reading at 6 days.

The germline CDR1 and CDR2 sequences are SGHRS and YFSETQ. With 4 bases removed from V and 0 bases from J, the gap between germline ends came to 15 bases. This CDR3 region has 16 residues. This clonotype was picked up many times. Its antigen is as yet unknown. Study outcomes and limitations: Sensitizing with DPC caused no change in TCRs above 1 in 1000 frequency.

TCRdb reanalysed the RACE reads using MiXCR and keeps one entry per CDR3 protein. The table records about 340,000 distinct CDR3 sequences, around 7% of them present only once. Time point in this sample: patch test 1, 2 weeks after DPC sensitization. As for treatment: therapeutic diphenylcyclopropenone sensitization with weekly scalp DPC. Prior to each patch test being applied, blood was drawn. Participating donors were patients with alopecia, aged 18 to 70 years, considered appropriate candidates for DPC. The TCR originated in a woman younger than 35 with alopecia areata. Some clones in this sample may be carry-over from other donors' samples. V and J are TRBV5-1 and TRBJ2-3; possible D gene TRBD2, 5 bases. Here the sequenced sample was whole blood, taken in connection with sensitization to the hapten diphenylcyclopropenone (DPC). CDR3 residues: CASSELPGYSTDTQYF. The CDR3 nucleotides read TGCGCCAGCAGCGAACTCCCGGGGTATAGCACAGATACGCAGTATTTT.